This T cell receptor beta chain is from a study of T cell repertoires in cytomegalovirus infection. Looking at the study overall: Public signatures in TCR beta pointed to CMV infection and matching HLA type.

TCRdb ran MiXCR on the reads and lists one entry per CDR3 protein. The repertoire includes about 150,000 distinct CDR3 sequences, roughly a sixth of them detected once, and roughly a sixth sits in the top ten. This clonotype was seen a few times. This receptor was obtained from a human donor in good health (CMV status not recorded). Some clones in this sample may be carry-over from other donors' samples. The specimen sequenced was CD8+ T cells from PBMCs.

CDR3 region: CASSRRTAFYGYTF. The CDR3 nucleotides are TGTGCCAGCAGTCGCCGGACAGCTTTCTATGGCTACACCTTC. The rearrangement links TRBV12-3 or TRBV12-4 to TRBJ1-2, with D possibly being TRBD1 (6 bases). The CDR3 runs 14 residues. V shed 5 bases and J shed 4 bases, with 14 bases lying between them.